The 7 T cell receptor beta chains below all came from one sample that was sequenced in a study of blood T cell repertoires in COVID-19. Profiled with immunoSEQ multiplex PCR; TCRdb holds only in-frame clones, not every one. Counted here are about 190,000 clones, around 89% occurring once; the ten biggest clones make up less than 0.7%. The specimen sequenced was peripheral blood. The receptors shown here come from a middle-aged man with acute or convalescent COVID-19.

This chain uses TRBV7-9 with TRBJ1-2; the D is unclear. The germline CDR1 and CDR2 sequences are SEHNR and FQNEAQ (reference sequence). This CDR3 spans 14 amino acids. V lost 3 bases and J lost 7, with 15 bases in between. CDR3: CASSFGSGSGGYTF. The DNA of the CDR3 is TGTGCCAGCAGCTTCGGTTCCGGGTCTGGTGGCTACACCTTC. Filled out from reference TRBV7-9 and TRBJ1-2, the complete variable domain reads DTGVSQNPRHKITKRGQNVTFRCDPISEHNRLYWYRQTLGQGPEFLTYFQNEAQLEKSRLLSDRFSAERPKGSFSTLEIQRTEQGDSAMYLCASSFGSGSGGYTFGSGTRLTVV.

This chain links TRBV7-2 with TRBJ1-3, with D perhaps TRBD1 (6 bases). Germline CDR1 reads SGHTA; CDR2 reads FQGNSA. The V end was cut by 1 base, the J end by 2 bases, with 12 bases between. The CDR3 loop spans 16 amino acids. The DNA of the CDR3 is TGTGCCAGCAGCTTAGAGACTCCAGGGGCTGGAAACACCATATATTTT. Its translation is CASSLETPGAGNTIYF.

The rearrangement joins TRBV2 to TRBJ1-2, with D perhaps TRBD1 (5 bases). Per germline, CDR1 SNHLY and CDR2 FYNNEI. V was pared by 4 bases and J by 8 bases, with 17 bases between. The CDR3 is made up of 14 amino acids. The CDR3 loop reads CASSGDRSYDGYTF. The DNA of the CDR3 is TGTGCCAGCAGTGGCGACAGATCCTATGACGGCTACACCTTC.

This chain links TRBV15 with TRBJ1-2; 8 nucleotides match TRBD1. This CDR3 has 15 amino acids. CDR1 and CDR2 from the germline V gene are LNHNV and YYDKDF (reference sequence). V dropped 0 bases and J dropped 4; count of bases not matched to a gene: 4. CDR3 sequence (DNA): TGTGCCACCAGCAGAGATGTGCAGGGGGCCTATGGCTACACCTTC. The encoded protein is CATSRDVQGAYGYTF.

This chain uses TRBV11-3 with TRBJ2-7; TRBD1 matches at 7 bases. V lost 5 bases to trimming and J lost 2 bases; unmatched junction nucleotides: 18. The CDR3 sequence is 18 residues long. Germline values: CDR1 SGHNT, CDR2 YENEEA. CDR3 bases: TGTGCCAGCAGCCAAGTGGGACAGCTTACTAGTCCCACCTACGAGCAGTACGTC. Its translation is CASSQVGQLTSPTYEQYV.

The chain couples TRBV28 to TRBJ1-4; D not certain. Per germline, CDR1 MDHEN and CDR2 SYDVKM. V dropped 4 bases and J dropped 8 bases, with 17 bases sitting between them. The CDR3 contains 15 residues. The chain's CDR3 is CASSSQGRLREKLFF. The CDR3, as DNA: TGTGCCAGCAGTTCCCAAGGTCGACTGAGGGAAAAACTGTTTTTT.

This chain connects TRBV2 to TRBJ2-5, with TRBD1 identical over 8 bases. V dropped 2 bases and J dropped 1; count of bases not matched to a gene: 3. There are 15 residues in the CDR3. The germline V gene has CDR1 SNHLY and CDR2 FYNNEI. CDR3 region: CASSEPQGVQETQYF. The CDR3 coding sequence is TGTGCCAGCAGTGAACCACAGGGGGTCCAAGAGACCCAGTACTTC. The whole variable domain, filled in from reference TRBV2 and TRBJ2-5, reads EPEVTQTPSHQVTQMGQEVILRCVPISNHLYFYWYRQILGQKVEFLVSFYNNEISEKSEIFDDQFSVERPDGSNFTLKIRSTKLEDSAMYFCASSEPQGVQETQYFGPGTRLLVL.